This TCR beta chain was documented in a study of metastatic and nonmetastatic thyroid tumors. Study-level information: Comparison of repertoires was carried out across blood and tumor or nodule tissue from malignant and benign thyroid patients. Study-level findings and limits: For both blood and tumor, malignant thyroid tumors reportedly showed significantly higher TCR beta diversity than benign nodules did.

V was trimmed by 7 bases and J by 6 bases, leaving 14 bases between them. Looked up from germline, CDR1 is MNHNS and CDR2 is SASEGT. The CDR3 sequence is 13 residues long. No treatment of any kind had been given to any patient before thyroid surgery. This clone came up a few times. What it recognizes is unknown. Per the authors' pipeline: Clinicopathological groups differed in CDR3, with these differences serving to build a distant-metastasis classifier for papillary thyroid cancer. Via MiXCR, TCRdb re-called the PCR reads. Here the V and J calls rest on TCRdb's processing, not on the authors' analysis. The repertoire includes tens of thousands of clones, roughly 25% of them detected once, and under 10% sits in the top ten.

The sample was blood. The gene calls are TRBV6-1 and TRBJ2-3; D possibly corresponds to TRBD2 (5 bases). This TCR was sampled from a female donor with papillary thyroid cancer or a benign thyroid nodule (not recorded which). Some clones in this sample may be carry-over from other donors' samples. As DNA, the CDR3 is TGTGCCAGCAATGAGGACTCCCAGGATACGCAGTATTTT. Amino acids: CASNEDSQDTQYF.